This TCR beta chain was sequenced in a study of identifying expanded T cells in peripheral blood. Here immunoSEQ multiplex PCR was the method, and the copy in TCRdb shows in-frame clones only, minus some. The table records more than 75,000 clones, around 88% of them present only once. This clone was counted a few times. Its antigen is undetermined. Germline CDR1 is SGHAT and CDR2 is FQNNGV. The V end lost 0 bases, the J end lost 1 base, and 11 bases lay between the germline ends. This CDR3 is 16 amino acids long. Study-level points and caveats: Across healthy donors, higher total template counts meant significantly greater roughly two-week count variance. Technical replicates showed approximately 1.2 changed clones; roughly two weeks about 16; four weeks 19.

The chain has TRBV11-2 and TRBJ2-3; D perhaps matches TRBD2 (6 bases). This receptor was identified in a person aged 18 to 70 in good health. Sample: blood. The CDR3 DNA is TGTGCCAGCAGCTTAGAGGACTACCTAGGCACAGATACGCAGTATTTT. It yields the protein CASSLEDYLGTDTQYF.